The entry below gives a single TCR beta chain sequence along with its context. Its specificity is not known. This entry comes from a study of shared clonotypes between healthy human individuals. Study-wide background: The cohort had a couple of women and a few men, ages 18 to 49. Study-wide points: Clonotype sharing across a handful of donors was observed for around 4.8% of naive CD4 clonotypes.

CDR3 length: 13 residues. CDR1 is MNHEY, CDR2 SMNVEV, per germline (reference sequence). V gave up 8 bases and J gave up 7 bases, with 18 bases separating them. Running of the assay took place at deep level. TCRdb's copy holds only in-frame clones and misses some; the assay was immunoSEQ multiplex PCR. The repertoire has hundreds of thousands of clones, 85% to 95% of them found once; the top ten carry approximately 0.11%. CD45RO-negative CD8 cells positively selected for CCR7 made up the naive population, which excluded terminally differentiated effector memory CD45RA+ cells. The sample comprised naive CD8+ T cells sorted from blood. The TCR was taken from a woman under 40 in good health. This rearrangement joins TRBV27 to TRBJ2-7; D might be TRBD2 (5 bases). CDR3 loop: CASGPGTWEEQYF. The CDR3 DNA sequence: TGTGCCAGCGGACCGGGAACATGGGAGGAGCAGTACTTC.